The present TCR beta chain was sequenced within a study of T-cell memory formation after mild COVID-19. The V and J ends lost 4 bases and 4 bases respectively, with 13 bases between them. The germline V gene encodes CDR1 LGHDT and CDR2 YNNKEL (reference sequence). The CDR3 covers 14 residues. TCRdb used MiXCR to reprocess the 5' RACE reads, holding one entry per CDR3 protein. Among about 270,000 distinct CDR3 sequences listed, 15% to 20% were seen once. This clonotype was recorded a few times. This receptor was obtained from a man between 18 and 35 years old who had mild COVID-19 (a few samples of this study predate the infection). Cell type and time point are not known. The chain couples TRBV3-1 to TRBJ1-1, with D perhaps TRBD1 (5 bases). The specimen sequenced was PBMCs or a T cell subset sorted from them (not recorded which). The CDR3 sequence: CASSLDSSSTEAFF. DNA of the CDR3: TGTGCCAGCAGCCTCGACAGTTCCTCCACTGAAGCTTTCTTT.